The sample holds a few counts of the clone carrying this T cell receptor beta chain. Antigen: not known. All of the isolated RNA was reverse transcribed, so expressed TCRB transcripts were sequenced. For naive, central memory and regulatory T cell samples, reads averaged around 3.6 million. Here immunoSEQ multiplex PCR was the method, and the copy in TCRdb shows in-frame clones only, minus some. Of roughly 150,000 clones listed, roughly 8% are singletons. The source of the sample is a study of beta chain features in type 1 diabetes. Study at large: The patient and healthy donor groups were comparable for age, gender and cell yields.

Study-level points and caveats: Fewer insertions but more deletions were seen at VDJ junctions in type 1 diabetes patients. Shorter TCRB CDR3s, moderately but significantly so, were found in Type 1 diabetes patients in all four CD4+ subsets.

The CDR3 consists of 13 residues. V shed 1 base and J shed 4 bases, with 5 bases lying between them. The germline V gene encodes CDR1 SGHTA and CDR2 FQGNSA. Sorted populations all had greater than 95% purity. Sequencing was done on a sample of central memory CD4+ T cells from blood. The chain recombines TRBV7-2 with TRBJ2-1, with D perhaps matching TRBD1 (5 bases). The sequence was collected from a woman in her thirties or forties with type 1 diabetes. CDR3 sequence (DNA): TGTGCCAGCAGCTTAGGACAGTACAATGAGCAGTTCTTC. The encoded protein is CASSLGQYNEQFF. The whole variable domain, filled in from reference TRBV7-2 and TRBJ2-1, reads GAGVSQSPSNKVTEKGKDVELRCDPISGHTALYWYRQSLGQGLEFLIYFQGNSAPDKSGLPSDRFSAERTGGSVSTLTIQRTQQEDSAVYLCASSLGQYNEQFFGPGTRLTVL.